This T cell receptor (beta chain) originates from a study of blood T cell repertoires in COVID-19. The data were produced by immunoSEQ multiplex PCR, yet TCRdb's version contains in-frame clones alone and is incomplete. The data contain approximately 220,000 clones, roughly 83% of them singletons. Those who participated ranged in age from roughly 18 to 90 years and resided in around 22 US areas. Cohorts were assigned according to the clinical history that participants reported. V lost 1 base to trimming and J lost 5 bases, with 12 bases between them. Looked up from germline, CDR1 is SGHNT and CDR2 is YYREEE (reference sequence). This CDR3 comprises 14 residues.

The specimen sequenced was PBMCs or T cells enriched from blood (not recorded which). This TCR was sampled from a woman between 40 and 55 years old with acute COVID-19. The chain uses TRBV5-4 and TRBJ1-2; weak D call: TRBD1 (5 bases). The CDR3 coding sequence is TGTGCCAGCAGCTTGCGCCAGGGAGGGTATGGCTACACCTTC. It is translated as CASSLRQGGYGYTF. The full variable domain, rest sourced from reference TRBV5-4 and TRBJ1-2, is ETGVTQSPTHLIKTRGQQVTLRCSSQSGHNTVSWYQQALGQGPQFIFQYYREEENGRGNFPPRFSGLQFPNYSSELNVNALELDDSALYLCASSLRQGGYGYTFGSGTRLTVV.